The 22 T cell receptor beta chains below were found in one sample sequenced in a study of CDR3 diversity in severe acne. TCRdb used MiXCR to reprocess the PCR reads, holding one entry per CDR3 protein. The sample yields approximately 84,000 distinct CDR3 sequences, under 65% seen once. The specimen was blood. The receptors stem from a male donor in good health, without acne.

V and J are TRBV5-1 and TRBJ2-6; 8 positions agree with TRBD1. The V gene end was trimmed by 3 bases and the J gene end by 0 bases; junction bases not matched to a gene: 5. The length of the CDR3 is 17 residues. Germline V CDR1 and CDR2: SGHRS, YFSETQ. The CDR3 nucleotides read TGCGCCAGCAGCTGGACAGGGAAACACTCTGGGGCCAACGTCCTGACTTTC. Translation gives CASSWTGKHSGANVLTF.

The rearrangement joins TRBV10-3 to TRBJ2-7; the D is unclear. The V end lost 4 bases, the J end lost 3 bases, and 10 bases lay between the germline ends. Germline V lookup: CDR1 ENHRY, CDR2 SYGVKD. The CDR3 is 13 residues long. For the CDR3, the DNA is TGTGCCATCAGTGCGTATGGATACTACGAGCAGTACTTC. This sequence encodes CAISAYGYYEQYF.

The V and J genes are TRBV10-3 and TRBJ1-6; TRBD1 matches 9 bases. The CDR3 covers 19 residues. Germline V lookup: CDR1 ENHRY, CDR2 SYGVKD. V trimming: 0 bases; J trimming: 0 bases; junction bases outside the gene matches: 6. CDR3 residues: CAISESIGTGSSYNSPLHF. The CDR3 DNA follows: TGTGCCATCAGTGAGTCGATTGGGACAGGGTCCTCCTATAATTCACCCCTCCACTTT.

This clonotype was seen a single time. The gene calls are TRBV7-6 and TRBJ2-1; 11 bases align to TRBD2. The CDR3 covers 14 residues. The germline CDR1 and CDR2 sequences are SGHVS and FNYEAQ. Germline trimming cut 6 bases from V and 7 bases from J; bases unmatched to any gene: 5. In nucleotides, the CDR3 is TGTGCCAGCAGGCCTAGCGGGGGGTTGAATGAGCAGTTCTTC. Its protein product is CASRPSGGLNEQFF.

Only a few counts were recorded for this clonotype. J is TRBJ2-7 and V is TRBV9; D unresolved. V lost 0 bases and J 5 bases, leaving 6 bases between the germline ends. The germline CDR1 and CDR2 sequences are SGDLS and YYNGEE. The CDR3 has 12 amino acids. CDR3 in amino acids: CASSVGLNEQYF. DNA for the CDR3: TGTGCCAGCAGCGTAGGGCTAAACGAGCAGTACTTC. Combining the CDR3 with reference TRBV9 and TRBJ2-7 gives the whole variable domain DSGVTQTPKHLITATGQRVTLRCSPRSGDLSVYWYQQSLDQGLQFLIQYYNGEERAKGNILERFSAQQFPDLHSELNLSSLELGDSALYFCASSVGLNEQYFGPGTRLTVT.

In this sample, this clonotype turned up many times. The chain uses TRBV19 and TRBJ2-2, with D possibly matching TRBD2 (7 bases). Trimming stripped 4 bases from V and 6 bases from J, with 18 bases between. Germline V gene sequence: CDR1 LNHDA, CDR2 SQIVND (reference sequence). The CDR3 runs to 16 residues. CDR3 residues: CASSTMGGGAAGELFF. The CDR3 bases are TGTGCCAGTAGTACCATGGGGGGGGGGGCCGCCGGGGAGCTGTTTTTT.

Many counts were recorded for this clonotype. The chain combines TRBV6-5 with TRBJ1-2; the match to TRBD1 covers 12 bases. Trimming took 2 bases from V and 3 from J; bases not matched to a gene: 7. CDR1 MNHEY and CDR2 SVGAGI come from the germline V gene. The CDR3 is 17 amino acids. The CDR3 region has the DNA TGTGCCAGCAGTTACGCGGGACAGGGGGCGCGATACTATGGCTACACCTTC. It translates to CASSYAGQGARYYGYTF.

With regard to this clonotype: The junction shows a germline mismatch at one end, possibly a read error. The rearrangement joins TRBV6-6 to TRBJ2-7; 8 bases are shared with TRBD2. The CDR3 has 15 residues. Germline V lookup: CDR1 MNHNY, CDR2 SVGAGI (reference sequence). The CDR3 bases are TGTGCCAGCAGTTACCGGGGGGGCTCGACCGGGGAGCTGTACTTC. Translating gives CASSYRGGSTGELYF.

The chain employs TRBV5-1 and TRBJ2-7; 7 nucleotides agree with TRBD2. Germline CDR1 SGHRS, CDR2 YFSETQ. The CDR3 runs to 12 residues. J lost 4 bases, V lost 5 bases, and 3 bases had no gene match. The CDR3: CASRGGGYEQYF. The CDR3 bases are TGCGCCAGCAGGGGGGGGGGGTACGAGCAGTACTTC.

This clonotype was seen once. The V and J genes are TRBV20-1 and TRBJ2-2; weak D call: TRBD2 (7 bases). Germline-derived CDR1 and CDR2 are DFQATT and SNEGSKA (reference sequence). Trimming pared 6 bases from V and 7 bases from J, leaving 15 bases between. The length of the CDR3 is 13 residues. DNA of the CDR3: TGCAGTGCCCGGGGGGCGGGACACGGGGAGCTGTTTTTT. This sequence encodes CSARGAGHGELFF.

A word on this clonotype: The junction departs from germline at one end; a sequencing error may be responsible. The gene calls are TRBV29-1 and TRBJ2-7, with D possibly TRBD2 on 6 matching bases. Germline loops: CDR1 SQVTM, CDR2 ANQGSEA. This CDR3 region has 14 residues. CDR3 in amino acids: CGVVIAASLDEQYF. The CDR3 nucleotides read TGCGGCGTCGTCATAGCGGCCTCCTTGGACGAGCAGTACTTC.

This clonotype was seen a single time. This chain joins TRBV7-8 and TRBJ2-7, with 8 bases fitting TRBD1. Germline trimming cut 5 bases from V and 2 bases from J; bases unmatched to any gene: 5. Germline CDR1 SGHVS, CDR2 FQNEAQ. There are 14 residues in the CDR3. CDR3 amino acids: CASSQTGEAYEQYF. The CDR3 coding sequence is TGTGCCAGCAGCCAGACAGGGGAGGCCTACGAGCAGTACTTC.

The J gene is TRBJ1-2, the V gene TRBV7-3, with D perhaps TRBD1 (5 bases). In germline, CDR1 is SGHTA, CDR2 FQGTGA. The germline V and J ends were trimmed by 3 bases and 6 bases, with 20 bases remaining between them. The CDR3 has 16 residues. The CDR3 spells CASSLEPGLTNDGYTF. CDR3 in DNA: TGTGCCAGCAGCTTGGAACCGGGACTGACAAACGATGGCTACACCTTC.

In its sample, this clonotype was seen once. The chain is built from TRBV5-1 and TRBJ2-4, with 7 bases aligning to TRBD1. This CDR3 has 15 residues. Germline trimming cut 0 bases from V and 1 base from J; bases unmatched to any gene: 1. Germline lookup yields CDR1 SGHRS and CDR2 YFSETQ. CDR3 residues: CASSLEQGAKNIQYF. CDR3 in DNA: TGCGCCAGCAGCTTGGAACAGGGGGCCAAAAACATTCAGTACTTC.

This clonotype was seen ten or more times. This chain links TRBV5-1 with TRBJ1-2; 11 bases agree with TRBD1. CDR1 is SGHRS, CDR2 YFSETQ, per germline. Trimming removed 2 bases from V and 6 bases from J; junction bases left unmatched: 9. The CDR3 totals 16 residues. CDR3 sequence reads: CASSLGQGARTDGYTF. Written as DNA, the CDR3 is TGCGCCAGCAGCTTAGGACAGGGGGCGCGAACGGATGGCTACACCTTC.

This clonotype was observed a single time. The junction shows a germline mismatch at one end, possibly a read error. The rearrangement joins TRBV7-3 to TRBJ1-2, with a possible D match to TRBD1 (6 bases). This CDR3 has 13 amino acids. Germline CDR1 is SGHTA and CDR2 is FQGTGA. In nucleotides, the CDR3 is TGTGCCAGCAGCCTCAGGGGTAACTATGGCCACACCTTC. Its protein is CASSLRGNYGHTF.

This rearrangement joins TRBV6-5 to TRBJ2-5; the D gene could be TRBD1 or TRBD2 (5 bases each). This CDR3 region has 14 residues. CDR1 and CDR2 from the germline V gene are MNHEY and SVGAGI. Trimming stripped 6 bases from V and 1 base from J, with 12 bases between. CDR3: CASRDTRGQETQYF. The CDR3 DNA follows: TGTGCCAGCAGGGACACTAGGGGCCAAGAGACCCAGTACTTC.

The chain employs TRBV9 and TRBJ1-4; D ambiguous. The CDR3 is 17 amino acids. In germline, CDR1 is SGDLS, CDR2 YYNGEE. V gave up 1 base and J gave up 6 bases, with 19 bases separating them. This chain's CDR3 is CASSVTSEGMGHEKLFF. In nucleotides, the CDR3 is TGTGCCAGCAGCGTAACTAGCGAAGGGATGGGTCATGAAAAACTGTTTTTT.

This clonotype was detected only once. The rearrangement joins TRBV6-5 to TRBJ1-5; weak D call: TRBD1 (5 bases). CDR3 size: 14 residues. In germline, CDR1 is MNHEY, CDR2 SVGAGI. V was clipped by 6 bases and J by 3 bases, with 12 bases between them. CDR3 protein: CASRPAGHNQPQHF. Here the CDR3 DNA reads TGTGCCAGCAGGCCGGCAGGGCACAATCAGCCCCAGCATTTT.

V is TRBV2 and J is TRBJ1-4; possible D gene TRBD1, 6 bases. With 7 bases removed from V and 7 bases from J, the gap between germline ends came to 16 bases. CDR3 length: 14 residues. Germline loops: CDR1 SNHLY, CDR2 FYNNEI. The CDR3 DNA follows: TGTGCCAGCAACGAGGGGGTCCCGGGTGAAAAACTGTTTTTT. This translates into CASNEGVPGEKLFF.

The chain links TRBV24-1 to TRBJ2-5, with D hard to call. CDR3 size: 13 residues. Trimming shortened V by 4 bases and J by 5 bases, and 10 bases separated the two germline ends. Germline V gene data show CDR1 as KGHDR and CDR2 as SFDVKD. This CDR3 reads CATSDPGRETQYF. As DNA, the CDR3 is TGTGCCACCAGTGACCCCGGCCGGGAGACCCAGTACTTC.

This chain links TRBV19 with TRBJ2-3; 9 positions agree with TRBD2. V lost 6 bases and J lost 4; bases outside the gene matches: 8. The CDR3 is made up of 15 amino acids. The germline V gene has CDR1 LNHDA and CDR2 SQIVND (reference sequence). The DNA for the CDR3 is TGTGCCAGTAGCGAACGGTTAGCGGGAGCAGATACGCAGTATTTT. It encodes CASSERLAGADTQYF.